The source of this T cell receptor (beta chain) is a study of response to subunit inactivated influenza vaccine. TCRdb used MiXCR to reprocess the RT-PCR reads, holding one entry per CDR3 protein. In the table there are approximately 530,000 distinct CDR3 sequences, around 7.7% of which are singletons. Germline V lookup: CDR1 SGHAT, CDR2 FQDESV (reference sequence). This CDR3 is built from 12 residues. V lost 2 bases and J 4 bases, leaving 6 bases between the germline ends. The sample in question was PBMCs from blood, obtained around 2 years after vaccination. The sequence was collected from a man aged 50 to 75 who received an inactivated influenza vaccine. The gene calls are TRBV11-1 and TRBJ2-7; D is unclear. CDR3 sequence: CASSLREYEQYF. The CDR3 region has the DNA TGTGCCAGCAGCTTAAGGGAATACGAGCAGTACTTC.